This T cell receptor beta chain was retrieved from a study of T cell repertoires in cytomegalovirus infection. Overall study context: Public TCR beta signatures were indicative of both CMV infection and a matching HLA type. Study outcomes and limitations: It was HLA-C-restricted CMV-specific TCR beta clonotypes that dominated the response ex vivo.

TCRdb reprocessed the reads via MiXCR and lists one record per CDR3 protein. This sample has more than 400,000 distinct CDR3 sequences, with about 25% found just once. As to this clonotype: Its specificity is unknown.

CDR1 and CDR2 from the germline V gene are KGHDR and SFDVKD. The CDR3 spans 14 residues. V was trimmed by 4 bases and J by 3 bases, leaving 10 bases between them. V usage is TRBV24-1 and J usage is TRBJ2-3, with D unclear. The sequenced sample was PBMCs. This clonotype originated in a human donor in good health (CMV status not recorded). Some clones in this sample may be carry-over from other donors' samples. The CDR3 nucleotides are TGTGCCACCAGTGAGCAGGACGGGACAGATACGCAGTATTTT. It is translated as CATSEQDGTDTQYF.